The 30 T cell receptor beta chains below all came from one sample that was sequenced in a study of long-term antiretroviral therapy in people with HIV. Survey-level immunoSEQ v3.0 assays were run. Sequenced by immunoSEQ multiplex PCR; TCRdb stores in-frame clones only, minus some. The sample comprises tens of thousands of clones, more than 75% of which are singletons, and 4.5% to 5% rests with the top ten. The sample was unsorted PBMCs, taken 0.5 years after starting antiretroviral therapy. Receptors originate from a woman aged 40 to 49 with HIV.

Written as DNA, the CDR3 is TGTGCCAGCACTCTCGTTCCAAGCTCTGGAAACACCATATATTTT. Protein product: CASTLVPSSGNTIYF. The V gene is TRBV7-8, the J gene TRBJ1-3; no definite D call. CDR1 SGHVS and CDR2 FQNEAQ come from the germline V gene. The CDR3 is 15 amino acids. V was shortened by 7 bases and J by 0 bases, with 13 bases between the two germline ends. Together with reference TRBV7-8 and TRBJ1-3, the CDR3 gives the full variable domain: GAGVSQSPRYKVAKRGQDVALRCDPISGHVSLFWYQQALGQGPEFLTYFQNEAQLDKSGLPSDRFFAERPEGSVSTLKIQRTQQEDSAVYLCASTLVPSSGNTIYFGEGSWLTVV.

The chain employs TRBV27 and TRBJ2-1; 11 bases line up with TRBD1. Germline V lookup: CDR1 MNHEY, CDR2 SMNVEV (reference sequence). CDR3 length: 15 residues. V dropped 2 bases and J dropped 9; count of bases not matched to a gene: 6. The chain's CDR3 is CASSLQDRGQGEQFF. In DNA, the CDR3 is TGTGCCAGCAGTTTACAGGACAGGGGGCAGGGTGAGCAGTTCTTC.

This clone was observed a handful of times. The CDR3 coding sequence is TGTGCCAGCAGTGCACGGACGGTCAATCAGCCCCAGCATTTT. It yields the protein CASSARTVNQPQHF. This chain joins TRBV7-2 and TRBJ1-5; no clear D gene. Trimming took off 6 bases at V and 3 bases at J, with 12 bases between the two ends. The germline gives CDR1 SGHTA, CDR2 FQGNSA. The CDR3 spans 14 residues.

This chain links TRBV19 with TRBJ2-1; a weak D match, TRBD2 (6 bases). The CDR3 extends over 15 amino acids. V was cut by 4 bases and J by 4 bases, with 14 bases left in between. Germline-derived CDR1 and CDR2 are LNHDA and SQIVND (reference sequence). CDR3 in amino acids: CASSTRLGLYNEQFF. The DNA for the CDR3 is TGTGCCAGTAGTACGCGACTGGGACTTTACAATGAGCAGTTCTTC.

This clone was observed a handful of times. The chain carries TRBV14 and TRBJ1-2; maybe TRBD1 (6 bases). With 2 bases removed from V and 2 bases from J, the gap between germline ends came to 9 bases. The CDR3 sequence is 14 residues long. In germline, CDR1 is SGHDN, CDR2 FVKESK. The CDR3 sequence: CASSQSDRNYGYTF. The CDR3 bases are TGTGCCAGCAGCCAATCCGACAGGAACTATGGCTACACCTTC.

V usage is TRBV10-3 and J usage is TRBJ2-3; perhaps D is TRBD1 or TRBD2 (5 bases each). V lost 6 bases to trimming and J lost 5 bases, with 18 bases between them. Germline CDR1 and CDR2: ENHRY and SYGVKD. This CDR3 is built from 15 residues. CDR3 amino acids: CAIRPTGPAGDTQYF. The CDR3, as DNA: TGTGCCATCAGGCCGACGGGACCCGCAGGAGATACGCAGTATTTT.

This sequence joins TRBV19 and TRBJ1-4, with D possibly TRBD1 on 5 matching bases. The germline V and J ends were trimmed by 4 bases and 8 bases, with 17 bases remaining between them. This CDR3 has 15 residues. Per germline, CDR1 LNHDA and CDR2 SQIVND (reference sequence). The CDR3 bases are TGTGCCAGTAGTACAAAGGGGTCCGGAAAAGAAAAACTGTTTTTT. Protein sequence: CASSTKGSGKEKLFF.

The V gene is TRBV7-2, the J gene TRBJ1-3, with TRBD1 matching over 8 bases. Trimming took 1 base from V and 3 from J; bases not matched to a gene: 8. CDR3 length: 17 amino acids. Germline-derived CDR1 and CDR2 are SGHTA and FQGNSA. As DNA, the CDR3 is TGTGCCAGCAGCTTAGAAAGGGACAGGACGGGTGGAAACACCATATATTTT. It codes for CASSLERDRTGGNTIYF. Filled out from reference TRBV7-2 and TRBJ1-3, the complete variable domain reads GAGVSQSPSNKVTEKGKDVELRCDPISGHTALYWYRQSLGQGLEFLIYFQGNSAPDKSGLPSDRFSAERTGGSVSTLTIQRTQQEDSAVYLCASSLERDRTGGNTIYFGEGSWLTVV.

The V and J genes are TRBV5-1 and TRBJ2-5; perhaps TRBD1 as D (6 bases). The CDR3 is made up of 16 amino acids. The V gene lost 4 bases and the J gene lost 4 bases, with 20 bases spanning the gap. Germline CDR1 and CDR2: SGHRS and YFSETQ. The CDR3 region has the DNA TGCGCCAGCAGCCCGGGACGCGCAGGGGTCACAGAGACCCAGTACTTC. It yields the protein CASSPGRAGVTETQYF.

The chain combines TRBV19 with TRBJ1-1, with a possible D match to TRBD1 (5 bases). V gave up 3 bases and J gave up 0 bases, with 14 bases separating them. This CDR3 spans 16 amino acids. The germline V gene encodes CDR1 LNHDA and CDR2 SQIVND (reference sequence). For the CDR3, the DNA is TGTGCCAGTAGTATTCGACAGCTCCCTATGAACACTGAAGCTTTCTTT. Residues: CASSIRQLPMNTEAFF.

The J gene is TRBJ2-3, the V gene TRBV5-1, with D possibly being TRBD1 (5 bases). The CDR3 is 12 residues long. Germline CDR1 reads SGHRS; CDR2 reads YFSETQ. V lost 6 bases and J 2 bases, leaving 7 bases between the germline ends. The CDR3 nucleotides read TGCGCCAGCAAGGGGATCACAGATACGCAGTATTTT. This codes for CASKGITDTQYF. Complete variable domain (other parts from reference TRBV5-1 and TRBJ2-3): KAGVTQTPRYLIKTRGQQVTLSCSPISGHRSVSWYQQTPGQGLQFLFEYFSETQRNKGNFPGRFSGRQFSNSRSEMNVSTLELGDSALYLCASKGITDTQYFGPGTRLTVL.

This clone was counted only a few times. This chain links TRBV28 with TRBJ1-6; D uncertain. The CDR3 spans 14 residues. Trimming removed 6 bases at V and 5 bases at J, with 11 bases between. Germline V gene data show CDR1 as MDHEN and CDR2 as SYDVKM. CDR3 in amino acids: CASSIREHNSPLHF. The CDR3 region has the DNA TGTGCCAGCAGCATCCGGGAACATAATTCACCCCTCCACTTT.

The V gene is TRBV19, the J gene TRBJ2-5, with 15 bases lining up with TRBD2. CDR1 LNHDA and CDR2 SQIVND come from the germline V gene (reference sequence). Trimming removed 5 bases from V and 5 bases from J; junction bases left unmatched: 6. This CDR3 has 16 amino acids. For the CDR3, the DNA is TGTGCCAGTAGTCGGACTAGCGGGGGGGCTAAGGAGACCCAGTACTTC. It yields the protein CASSRTSGGAKETQYF.

This rearrangement joins TRBV2 to TRBJ2-1; TRBD2 is a possible D gene (6 bases). CDR1 is SNHLY, CDR2 FYNNEI, per germline. The V end was cut by 7 bases, the J end by 5 bases, with 21 bases between. The CDR3 is made up of 16 amino acids. CDR3 bases: TGTGCCAGCAACTTAATTGGACTATGGGGACACAATGAGCAGTTCTTC. Its protein is CASNLIGLWGHNEQFF.

The chain couples TRBV9 to TRBJ2-5; 9 bases map to TRBD1. V lost 2 bases to trimming and J lost 5 bases; unmatched junction nucleotides: 1. CDR3 length: 13 amino acids. CDR1 is SGDLS and CDR2 is YYNGEE in the germline V gene. CDR3 loop: CASSVGQGETQYF. The CDR3 nucleotides are TGTGCCAGCAGCGTCGGACAGGGGGAGACCCAGTACTTC.

The rearrangement uses TRBV6-1 and TRBJ2-7; 9 bases align to TRBD1. The CDR3 extends over 16 amino acids. CDR1 is MNHNS and CDR2 is SASEGT in the germline V gene. V was clipped by 3 bases and J by 5 bases; unmatched bases: 11. CDR3 sequence (DNA): TGTGCCAGCAGTGAGGGATCGGGACAGGGTACCCACGAGCAGTACTTC. As protein: CASSEGSGQGTHEQYF.

The chain recombines TRBV6-1 with TRBJ2-1; 11 bases agree with TRBD2. The V segment lost 4 bases and the J segment 4 bases; nucleotides outside the gene matches: 3. Germline loops: CDR1 MNHNS, CDR2 SASEGT. CDR3 length: 15 amino acids. CDR3 nucleotide sequence: TGTGCCAGCAGTGGCCCTAGCGGGGGGTACAATGAGCAGTTCTTC. Translating gives CASSGPSGGYNEQFF.

The gene calls are TRBV29-1 and TRBJ2-5, with TRBD1 matching over 9 bases. This CDR3 comprises 13 residues. The germline gives CDR1 SQVTM, CDR2 ANQGSEA. J gave up 4 bases and V 7 bases, and 7 bases lay outside the gene matches. This chain's CDR3 is CSAKRQGVETQYF. Here the CDR3 DNA reads TGCAGCGCGAAACGACAGGGGGTAGAGACCCAGTACTTC.

The V call is TRBV7-9, the J call TRBJ2-3, with 11 bases matching TRBD2. Germline CDR1 and CDR2: SEHNR and FQNEAQ (reference sequence). Germline trimming cut 3 bases from V and 3 bases from J; bases unmatched to any gene: 5. CDR3 length: 16 residues. CDR3 sequence: CASSFLAGGWTDTQYF. CDR3 bases: TGTGCCAGCAGCTTCTTAGCGGGGGGGTGGACAGATACGCAGTATTTT.

The V call is TRBV7-8, the J call TRBJ2-3, with a tentative D call TRBD1 (5 bases). Trimming left V 1 base short and J 0 bases short, with 8 bases between. This CDR3 comprises 15 residues. The V gene's germline CDR1 is SGHVS and CDR2 FQNEAQ. The CDR3 protein is CASSLVRTSTDTQYF. CDR3 sequence (DNA): TGTGCCAGCAGCTTAGTCCGGACAAGCACAGATACGCAGTATTTT.

The V gene is TRBV19, the J gene TRBJ1-1; unclear D gene. The CDR3 length is 14 residues. V was cut by 2 bases and J by 4 bases, with 11 bases left in between. Germline assignment: CDR1 LNHDA and CDR2 SQIVND (reference sequence). Here the CDR3 DNA reads TGTGCCAGTAGTATAATGGGCGGCGGCACTGAAGCTTTCTTT. This gives the protein CASSIMGGGTEAFF.

V gene TRBV4-1 combines with J gene TRBJ2-1, with D perhaps TRBD1 or TRBD2 (6 bases each). With 1 base removed from V and 10 bases from J, the gap between germline ends came to 17 bases. The CDR3 has 15 amino acids. The germline V gene encodes CDR1 MGHRA and CDR2 YSYEKL. CDR3 sequence reads: CASSQAGHPAGEQFF. The CDR3 DNA follows: TGCGCCAGCAGCCAAGCGGGACACCCCGCGGGAGAGCAGTTCTTC.

The CDR3 is CASSAQNSYEQYF. CDR3 DNA: TGTGCCAGCAGTGCCCAGAACTCCTACGAGCAGTACTTC. The chain recombines TRBV6-1 with TRBJ2-7; no clear D. Germline V CDR1 and CDR2: MNHNS, SASEGT. The ends were cut back, 4 bases at V and 0 bases at J, with 7 bases in the middle. This CDR3 contains 13 residues.

V gene TRBV7-3 combines with J gene TRBJ2-5; 8 bases align to TRBD2. This CDR3 region has 15 residues. Germline assignment: CDR1 SGHTA and CDR2 FQGTGA. With 0 bases clipped from V and 5 bases from J, the junction kept 5 bases outside the gene matches. This CDR3 reads CASSLTGGALETQYF. CDR3 DNA sequence: TGTGCCAGCAGCTTAACCGGGGGGGCGCTGGAGACCCAGTACTTC.

V gene TRBV15 combines with J gene TRBJ2-7; 7 bases are a match to TRBD1. V dropped 4 bases and J dropped 2; count of bases not matched to a gene: 5. The CDR3 is 14 residues long. The germline V gene encodes CDR1 LNHNV and CDR2 YYDKDF (reference sequence). The CDR3 protein is CATSTGTDPYEQYF. The DNA for the CDR3 is TGTGCCACCAGCACCGGGACAGACCCCTACGAGCAGTACTTC.

This clone has only a few counts. The V call is TRBV18, the J call TRBJ1-6; D is unclear. Trimming pared 2 bases from V and 7 bases from J, leaving 3 bases between. Germline CDR1 is KGHSH and CDR2 is LQKENI. The CDR3 extends over 12 amino acids. This CDR3 is CASSPANSPLHF. The CDR3, as DNA: TGTGCCAGCTCACCAGCGAATTCACCCCTCCACTTT.

The J gene is TRBJ2-7, the V gene TRBV7-8; possible D gene TRBD1, 5 bases. The CDR3 runs 13 residues. V dropped 5 bases and J dropped 3 bases, with 11 bases sitting between them. Germline V gene data show CDR1 as SGHVS and CDR2 as FQNEAQ. CDR3 sequence: CASSPRVDYEQYF. In DNA, the CDR3 is TGTGCCAGCAGCCCCAGGGTGGACTACGAGCAGTACTTC.

This clone was picked up one time. The chain recombines TRBV7-8 with TRBJ2-7; TRBD1 aligns across 7 bases. CDR3 length: 14 amino acids. J was trimmed by 1 base and V by 3 bases; bases with no gene match: 3. The germline CDR1 and CDR2 sequences are SGHVS and FQNEAQ. CDR3 nucleotides: TGTGCCAGCAGCTTTCGGGACAGATCCTACGAGCAGTACTTC. Encoded protein: CASSFRDRSYEQYF. The full variable domain, completed using reference TRBV7-8 and TRBJ2-7, is GAGVSQSPRYKVAKRGQDVALRCDPISGHVSLFWYQQALGQGPEFLTYFQNEAQLDKSGLPSDRFFAERPEGSVSTLKIQRTQQEDSAVYLCASSFRDRSYEQYFGPGTRLTVT.

The chain is built from TRBV4-1 and TRBJ1-2, with D tentatively TRBD1 (5 bases). Trimming removed 1 base at V and 4 bases at J, with 16 bases between. Germline lookup yields CDR1 MGHRA and CDR2 YSYEKL. The CDR3 consists of 16 residues. This CDR3 reads CASSQVAGGLSYGYTF. CDR3 DNA sequence: TGCGCCAGCAGCCAAGTCGCGGGGGGTTTGAGCTATGGCTACACCTTC.

The chain is built from TRBV7-9 and TRBJ2-7, with D tentatively TRBD1 (6 bases). Germline-derived CDR1 and CDR2 are SEHNR and FQNEAQ (reference sequence). CDR3 length equals 13 residues. Trimming removed 0 bases at V and 3 bases at J, with 6 bases between. DNA for the CDR3: TGTGCCAGCAGCTTAGCAGGGGGCTACGAGCAGTACTTC. Amino acids: CASSLAGGYEQYF.